A selection of T cell receptor beta chains follows, all from one sample in a study of cytomegalovirus exposure and HLA in healthy donors. Measured with immunoSEQ multiplex PCR; TCRdb has only the in-frame clones, and not every one. The table records fewer than 200,000 clones, around 77% of them present only once. Sequenced input: PBMCs. The receptors originated from a man in his sixties in good health and CMV-seronegative. Both conserved end residues are part of each CDR3. The D gene is left open where the match is weak. Clone size is shown for a subset of rows, as once, few, many or a class of expanded clone.

D gene: TRBD1; J gene: TRBJ2-7; clone size: .; V gene: TRBV7-9; CDR3 DNA: TGTGCCAGCAGCGGGGGACAGGGGTCGTTCCACGAGCAGTACTTC; CDR3 protein: CASSGGQGSFHEQYF
D gene: .; J gene: TRBJ1-1; clone size: few; V gene: TRBV4-3; CDR3 DNA: TGCGCCAGCAGCCAAGACAGGAACACTGAAGCTTTCTTT; CDR3 protein: CASSQDRNTEAFF
D gene: .; J gene: TRBJ1-2; clone size: .; V gene: TRBV6-6; CDR3 DNA: TGTGCCAGCAGGATCCGGGACATTGCCTATGGCTACACCTTC; CDR3 protein: CASRIRDIAYGYTF
D gene: TRBD1; J gene: TRBJ2-1; clone size: .; V gene: TRBV2; CDR3 DNA: TGTGCCAGCAATGGGGGACAGAGCTCCTACAATGAGCAGTTCTTC; CDR3 protein: CASNGGQSSYNEQFF
D gene: .; J gene: TRBJ1-5; clone size: .; V gene: TRBV18; CDR3 DNA: TGTGCCAGCTCACCTTCAGGAAGGGAGAATCAGCCCCAGCATTTT; CDR3 protein: CASSPSGRENQPQHF
D gene: .; J gene: TRBJ2-1; clone size: once; V gene: TRBV5-4; CDR3 DNA: TGTGCCAGCAGCTTGTGGGGGCCCTACAATGAGCAGTTCTTC; CDR3 protein: CASSLWGPYNEQFF
D gene: TRBD2; J gene: TRBJ2-7; clone size: few; V gene: TRBV7-2; CDR3 DNA: TGTGCCAGCAGCTTACGGCTAGCGGGAGCTTACGAGCAGTACTTC; CDR3 protein: CASSLRLAGAYEQYF
D gene: .; J gene: TRBJ2-5; clone size: few; V gene: TRBV14; CDR3 DNA: TGTGCCAGCAGCCCCGCGTCGGGGGGCCGAAGACTCCAAGAGACCCAGTACTTC; CDR3 protein: CASSPASGGRRLQETQYF
D gene: TRBD2; J gene: TRBJ2-1; clone size: .; V gene: TRBV11-2; CDR3 DNA: TGTGCCAGCAGCCAAAGCGGGGGGGAGTACAATGAGCAGTTCTTC; CDR3 protein: CASSQSGGEYNEQFF
D gene: TRBD2; J gene: TRBJ2-1; clone size: .; V gene: TRBV7-9; CDR3 DNA: TGTTCCAGCAGTCGGACTAGCGGCAGGATCAACAATGAGCAGTTCTTC; CDR3 protein: CSSSRTSGRINNEQFF
D gene: TRBD1; J gene: TRBJ1-1; clone size: few; V gene: TRBV9; CDR3 DNA: TGTGCCAGCAGCGTAGGAGGGACAGTCGGCGCTGAAGCTTTCTTT; CDR3 protein: CASSVGGTVGAEAFF
D gene: TRBD1; J gene: TRBJ1-1; clone size: .; V gene: TRBV25-1; CDR3 DNA: TGTGCCAGCAGTGAGACAGGGGGCCTGACTGAAGCTTTCTTT; CDR3 protein: CASSETGGLTEAFF
D gene: TRBD1; J gene: TRBJ2-2; clone size: few; V gene: TRBV6-6; CDR3 DNA: TGTGCCAGCAGTCGACAGGGGAACACCGGGGAGCTGTTTTTT; CDR3 protein: CASSRQGNTGELFF
D gene: TRBD2; J gene: TRBJ2-1; clone size: once; V gene: TRBV27; CDR3 DNA: TGTGCCAGCAGTTCTCCGGGAGGCCCATCCTACAATGAGCAGTTCTTC; CDR3 protein: CASSSPGGPSYNEQFF
D gene: .; J gene: TRBJ2-7; clone size: .; V gene: TRBV18; CDR3 DNA: TGTGCCAGCTCACCACCGCAGGGTGGGGACTACGAGCAGTACTTC; CDR3 protein: CASSPPQGGDYEQYF
D gene: .; J gene: TRBJ2-2; clone size: few; V gene: TRBV18; CDR3 DNA: TGTGCCAGCTCACCATTAGACGGAGAGACCCCGAACACCGGGGAGCTGTTTTTT; CDR3 protein: CASSPLDGETPNTGELFF
D gene: .; J gene: TRBJ2-7; clone size: .; V gene: TRBV28; CDR3 DNA: TGTGCCAGCAGTCTTCAACAGGGTTTAGGCTACGAGCAGTACTTC; CDR3 protein: CASSLQQGLGYEQYF
D gene: .; J gene: TRBJ1-1; clone size: .; V gene: TRBV7-9; CDR3 DNA: TGTGCCAGCAGCTTTGCTGGGAGTCGTGACACTGAAGCTTTCTTT; CDR3 protein: CASSFAGSRDTEAFF
D gene: .; J gene: TRBJ2-7; clone size: .; V gene: TRBV5-4; CDR3 DNA: TGTGCCAGCAGCTTGGATCCAGGGCGTGTATCCTACGAGCAGTACTTC; CDR3 protein: CASSLDPGRVSYEQYF
D gene: .; J gene: TRBJ1-5; clone size: .; V gene: TRBV7-9; CDR3 DNA: TGTGCCAGCAGCTCCTGGGGAGATCAGCCCCAGCATTTT; CDR3 protein: CASSSWGDQPQHF
D gene: .; J gene: TRBJ2-7; clone size: .; V gene: TRBV7-6; CDR3 DNA: TGTGCCAGCAGCTTAGCGGGCAGCTACGAGCAGTACTTC; CDR3 protein: CASSLAGSYEQYF
D gene: .; J gene: TRBJ2-5; clone size: .; V gene: TRBV5-8; CDR3 DNA: TGTGCCAGCAGCTCCAGGGTTCAAGAGACCCAGTACTTC; CDR3 protein: CASSSRVQETQYF
D gene: .; J gene: TRBJ2-7; clone size: once; V gene: TRBV11-2; CDR3 DNA: TGTGCCAGCAGCTTATGGCAGGGGTCAGGCGAGCAGTACTTC; CDR3 protein: CASSLWQGSGEQYF
D gene: TRBD2; J gene: TRBJ2-4; clone size: .; V gene: TRBV30; CDR3 DNA: TGTGCCTGGAGTGTAGGACTAGCGGGAGCCAAAAACATTCAGTACTTC; CDR3 protein: CAWSVGLAGAKNIQYF
D gene: .; J gene: TRBJ2-4; clone size: .; V gene: TRBV7-2; CDR3 DNA: TGTGCCAGCGCACCGGGGGTAGCCAAAAACATTCAGTACTTC; CDR3 protein: CASAPGVAKNIQYF
D gene: .; J gene: TRBJ2-7; clone size: .; V gene: TRBV6-1; CDR3 DNA: TGTGCCAGCAGTGATGCCGGGACAACGATCTACGAGCAGTACTTC; CDR3 protein: CASSDAGTTIYEQYF
D gene: .; J gene: TRBJ2-1; clone size: .; V gene: TRBV20-1; CDR3 DNA: TGCAGTGCTAGACAGTCCAATGAGCAGTTCTTC; CDR3 protein: CSARQSNEQFF
D gene: .; J gene: TRBJ1-1; clone size: .; V gene: TRBV5-1; CDR3 DNA: TGCGCCAGCAGCTTGGGGGCAGTCATGAACACTGAAGCTTTCTTT; CDR3 protein: CASSLGAVMNTEAFF
D gene: TRBD2; J gene: TRBJ2-2; clone size: once; V gene: TRBV2; CDR3 DNA: TGTGCCAGCAGTCTCACTAGCGGGAACACCGGGGAGCTGTTTTTT; CDR3 protein: CASSLTSGNTGELFF
D gene: TRBD1; J gene: TRBJ2-5; clone size: .; V gene: TRBV6-4; CDR3 DNA: TGTGCCAGCAGCCCCTTCGTGGGACAGGGACAAGAGACCCAGTACTTC; CDR3 protein: CASSPFVGQGQETQYF
D gene: TRBD1; J gene: TRBJ2-7; clone size: .; V gene: TRBV5-1; CDR3 DNA: TGCGCCAGCAGCCGATCTGGGACAGGCACCGAGCAGTACTTC; CDR3 protein: CASSRSGTGTEQYF
D gene: .; J gene: TRBJ1-6; clone size: .; V gene: TRBV7-2; CDR3 DNA: TGTGCCAGCAGCCCAACAGGGCAGGGGAATTCACCCCTCCACTTT; CDR3 protein: CASSPTGQGNSPLHF
D gene: .; J gene: TRBJ1-4; clone size: .; V gene: TRBV21-1; CDR3 DNA: TGTGCCAGCAGCTTCCGCAGGGGGGACGAAAAACTGTTTTTT; CDR3 protein: CASSFRRGDEKLFF
D gene: TRBD2; J gene: TRBJ2-1; clone size: .; V gene: TRBV7-2; CDR3 DNA: TGTGCCAGCAGCCCAACTAGCGGGAGGGCCTTTAATGAGCAGTTCTTC; CDR3 protein: CASSPTSGRAFNEQFF
D gene: TRBD2; J gene: TRBJ2-1; clone size: .; V gene: TRBV10-1; CDR3 DNA: TGCGCCAGCAGGGCTAGCGGGAGGGCCGGTGAGCAGTTCTTC; CDR3 protein: CASRASGRAGEQFF
D gene: .; J gene: TRBJ2-1; clone size: .; V gene: TRBV7-3; CDR3 DNA: TGTGCCAGCAGCTTAAGAGGGGAGGATGAGCAGTTCTTC; CDR3 protein: CASSLRGEDEQFF
D gene: TRBD2; J gene: TRBJ2-7; clone size: .; V gene: TRBV7-2; CDR3 DNA: TGTGCCAGCAGCTTGGGACTAGCGGGGGGATCCGACGAGCAGTACTTC; CDR3 protein: CASSLGLAGGSDEQYF
D gene: TRBD1; J gene: TRBJ1-2; clone size: .; V gene: TRBV28; CDR3 DNA: TGTGCCAGCAGCGAAGGACAGGAGACCTATGGCTACACCTTC; CDR3 protein: CASSEGQETYGYTF
D gene: TRBD1; J gene: TRBJ2-1; clone size: .; V gene: TRBV10-3; CDR3 DNA: TGTGCCATCGGCAACAGGGGTGGGACCTACAATGAGCAGTTCTTC; CDR3 protein: CAIGNRGGTYNEQFF
D gene: .; J gene: TRBJ1-1; clone size: .; V gene: TRBV4-2; CDR3 DNA: TGTGCCAGCAGCCAAGGCAGGGTCGACACTGAAGCTTTCTTT; CDR3 protein: CASSQGRVDTEAFF
D gene: TRBD1; J gene: TRBJ2-2; clone size: .; V gene: TRBV10-3; CDR3 DNA: TGTGCCACGTTCCCGGGACAGGGTCTTGGGGAGCTGTTTTTT; CDR3 protein: CATFPGQGLGELFF
D gene: TRBD2; J gene: TRBJ2-3; clone size: .; V gene: TRBV7-2; CDR3 DNA: TGTGCCAGCAGCGACCCTAGCGGGAGACCCACAGATACGCAGTATTTT; CDR3 protein: CASSDPSGRPTDTQYF